The 10 T cell receptor beta chains below come from one sample, sequenced in a study of cytotoxic CD8 clonotypes in ibrutinib-treated CLL. TCRdb's table, derived via immunoSEQ multiplex PCR, lists solely in-frame clones and lacks some. This table has just over 200,000 clones, just over 70% appearing once. The source was PBMCs, collected after 12 months of ibrutinib treatment. The receptors originated from a human donor with chronic lymphocytic leukemia.

The V and J genes are TRBV7-2 and TRBJ2-7; 8 bases line up with TRBD2. V was pared by 7 bases and J by 6 bases, with 2 bases of the junction left unmatched. Per germline, CDR1 SGHTA and CDR2 FQGNSA. This CDR3 has 11 residues. The chain's CDR3 is CASTGLVEQYF. The CDR3 bases are TGTGCCAGCACGGGACTAGTCGAGCAGTACTTC.

V usage is TRBV4-1 and J usage is TRBJ1-1; TRBD1 might be the D (5 bases). Between the trimmed V and J ends, which lost 0 bases and 9 bases, there was a span of 17 bases. Germline loops: CDR1 MGHRA, CDR2 YSYEKL. This CDR3 comprises 15 residues. CDR3 protein: CASSQDEGTPLKAFF. CDR3 nucleotides: TGCGCCAGCAGCCAAGATGAGGGGACGCCCTTAAAAGCTTTCTTT.

The chain is built from TRBV4-1 and TRBJ2-1, with D hard to call. V shed 0 bases and J shed 5 bases, with 11 bases lying between them. The CDR3 length is 15 residues. The germline V gene encodes CDR1 MGHRA and CDR2 YSYEKL. CDR3 loop: CASSQEWSRNNEQFF. CDR3 nucleotides: TGCGCCAGCAGCCAAGAATGGTCGAGAAACAATGAGCAGTTCTTC.

The CDR3 reads CASSQDGTSGSETQYF. The CDR3 DNA reads as TGTGCCAGCAGCCAAGATGGGACTAGCGGGAGTGAAACCCAGTACTTC. V and J are TRBV4-2 and TRBJ2-5, with 14 bases that match TRBD2. Trimming took 0 bases from V and 8 from J; bases not matched to a gene: 5. The germline V gene encodes CDR1 LGHNA and CDR2 YNFKEQ. This CDR3 is 16 amino acids long.

The rearrangement links TRBV27 to TRBJ2-3, with D unresolved. Trimming took 3 bases from V and 5 from J, leaving 12 bases between them. The CDR3 totals 14 residues. CDR1 and CDR2 (germline): MNHEY, SMNVEV (reference sequence). The CDR3 reads CASSLVQELDTQYF. CDR3 bases: TGTGCCAGCAGTTTGGTTCAGGAGCTAGATACGCAGTATTTT.

In this sample, this clone turned up a few times. The chain is built from TRBV6-6 and TRBJ1-6; TRBD1 aligns across 8 bases. V lost 5 bases to trimming and J lost 10 bases; unmatched junction nucleotides: 10. Germline V CDR1 and CDR2: MNHNY, SVGAGI (reference sequence). The CDR3 covers 15 residues. CDR3 residues: CASSNQGQGGSPLHF. The DNA for the CDR3 is TGTGCCAGCAGTAACCAAGGACAGGGTGGATCACCCCTCCACTTT.

The CDR3: CASSFASGPYEQYF. DNA of the CDR3: TGCGCCAGCAGCTTCGCTAGCGGGCCCTACGAGCAGTACTTC. The chain combines TRBV5-1 with TRBJ2-7, with 8 bases lining up with TRBD2. V was clipped by 2 bases and J by 2 bases; unmatched bases: 3. This CDR3 region has 14 residues. The germline V gene has CDR1 SGHRS and CDR2 YFSETQ.

This clone was observed a few times. The V gene is TRBV30, the J gene TRBJ1-6; TRBD1 matches at 7 bases. Germline CDR1 reads GTSNPN; CDR2 reads SVGIG (reference sequence). Trimming removed 3 bases from V and 0 bases from J; junction bases left unmatched: 5. The CDR3 is 16 amino acids. The CDR3 here is CAWRPRGSSYNSPLHF. CDR3 nucleotides: TGTGCCTGGAGGCCCAGGGGGAGCTCCTATAATTCACCCCTCCACTTT. Variable domain in full (rest from reference TRBV30 and TRBJ1-6): SQTIHQWPATLVQPVGSPLSLECTVEGTSNPNLYWYRQAAGRGLQLLFYSVGIGQISSEVPQNLSASRPQDRQFILSSKKLLLSDSGFYLCAWRPRGSSYNSPLHFGNGTRLTVT.

This rearrangement joins TRBV7-6 to TRBJ2-7; D is perhaps TRBD1 or TRBD2 (5 bases each). With 5 bases removed from V and 7 bases from J, the gap between germline ends came to 15 bases. From germline, CDR1 is SGHVS and CDR2 FNYEAQ. This CDR3 contains 13 residues. CDR3 sequence (DNA): TGTGCCAGCAGCGGGGGACGCGGAGAGGAGCAGTACTTC. It encodes CASSGGRGEEQYF.

This chain joins TRBV30 and TRBJ2-3; 7 bases map to TRBD2. Trimming took 3 bases from V and 3 from J; bases not matched to a gene: 9. CDR3 length equals 15 residues. The germline gives CDR1 GTSNPN, CDR2 SVGIG (reference sequence). The CDR3 is CAWSSGDQGTDTQYF. As DNA, the CDR3 is TGTGCCTGGAGCAGCGGGGATCAGGGAACAGATACGCAGTATTTT.